A selection of T cell receptor beta chains follows, all from one sample in a study of Ad26.COV2.S vaccination and SARS-CoV-2 variants. Repertoires were generated with immunoSEQ multiplex PCR, while TCRdb's copy carries only in-frame clones and drops some. This table holds around 500,000 clones, roughly nine tenths found once. The sample was peripheral blood, taken in a trial of Ad26.COV2.S vaccine versus placebo. All receptors derive from a person aged 18-65 years who received the Ad26.COV2.S COVID-19 vaccine or a placebo. CDR3s include the opening cysteine and the closing phenylalanine or tryptophan. The D gene is left open where the match is weak. Size tells how often a clone was seen (once, few, many) or the class of an expanded clone, and some rows leave it out.

CDR3: CASSPFEQGGDEAFF; DNA: TGTGCCAGCTCACCATTTGAACAGGGAGGCGATGAAGCTTTCTTT; length: 15; D: .; size: .; J: TRBJ1-1; V: TRBV18
CDR3: CASSFGGTGSYEQYF; DNA: TGTGCCAGCAGTTTTGGGGGGACAGGCTCCTACGAGCAGTACTTC; length: 15; D: TRBD1; size: .; J: TRBJ2-7; V: TRBV28
CDR3: CASSPDRALTYEQYF; DNA: TGTGCCAGCAGCCCAGACAGGGCCCTCACCTACGAGCAGTACTTC; length: 15; D: TRBD1; size: .; J: TRBJ2-7; V: TRBV7-8
CDR3: CAWSREISNQPQHF; DNA: TGTGCCTGGAGTAGAGAGATTAGCAATCAGCCCCAGCATTTT; length: 14; D: .; size: .; J: TRBJ1-5; V: TRBV30
CDR3: CASSRTGLDDQPQHF; DNA: TGCGCCAGCAGCCGGACAGGGCTGGATGATCAGCCCCAGCATTTT; length: 15; D: TRBD1; size: .; J: TRBJ1-5; V: TRBV5-1
CDR3: CASSFRGAPNQPQHF; DNA: TGTGCCAGCAGTTTCAGAGGGGCGCCCAATCAGCCCCAGCATTTT; length: 15; D: .; size: .; J: TRBJ1-5; V: TRBV28
CDR3: CASSQMDRAAYGYTF; DNA: TGTGCCAGCAGTCAAATGGACAGGGCGGCATATGGCTACACCTTC; length: 15; D: TRBD1; size: few; J: TRBJ1-2; V: TRBV28
CDR3: CASSIVGGPSYEQYF; DNA: TGTGCCAGTAGTATCGTGGGGGGGCCTTCCTACGAGCAGTACTTC; length: 15; D: .; size: .; J: TRBJ2-7; V: TRBV19
CDR3: CATIGGPLGHSNQPQHF; DNA: TGTGCCACCATCGGGGGGCCCCTGGGCCATAGCAATCAGCCCCAGCATTTT; length: 17; D: .; size: .; J: TRBJ1-5; V: TRBV24-1
CDR3: CASSRSGGHDGYTF; DNA: TGTGCCAGCAGCAGATCAGGGGGCCACGATGGCTACACCTTC; length: 14; D: TRBD1; size: .; J: TRBJ1-2; V: TRBV6-5
CDR3: CASSLRAHTEAFF; DNA: TGTGCCAGCAGCTTAAGAGCCCACACTGAAGCTTTCTTT; length: 13; D: .; size: .; J: TRBJ1-1; V: TRBV7-3
CDR3: CASSLAGGGSSYNSPLHF; DNA: TGTGCCAGCAGCTTAGCTGGAGGCGGAAGCTCCTATAATTCACCCCTCCACTTT; length: 18; D: .; size: once; J: TRBJ1-6; V: TRBV7-2
CDR3: CASSEGSHWEYF; DNA: TGTGCCAGCAGTGAAGGGTCACACTGGGAGTACTTC; length: 12; D: .; size: .; J: TRBJ2-5; V: TRBV2
CDR3: CASSSGQGDQPQHF; DNA: TGTGCCAGCAGTTCGGGACAGGGAGATCAGCCCCAGCATTTT; length: 14; D: TRBD1; size: .; J: TRBJ1-5; V: TRBV28
CDR3: CSASPTGYGYTF; DNA: TGCAGTGCTAGTCCGACAGGATATGGCTACACCTTC; length: 12; D: .; size: .; J: TRBJ1-2; V: TRBV20-1
CDR3: CASSSGNQPQHF; DNA: TGTGCCAGCAGTTCAGGGAATCAGCCCCAGCATTTT; length: 12; D: .; size: .; J: TRBJ1-5; V: TRBV27
CDR3: CAISESTGSYGYTF; DNA: TGTGCCATCAGTGAGTCGACAGGGAGCTATGGCTACACCTTC; length: 14; D: TRBD1; size: .; J: TRBJ1-2; V: TRBV10-3
CDR3: CASSYSGTREETQYF; DNA: TGTGCCAGCAGTTACTCCGGGACTAGAGAAGAGACCCAGTACTTC; length: 15; D: TRBD2; size: .; J: TRBJ2-5; V: TRBV6-2/TRBV6-3
CDR3: CASLSGNTIYF; DNA: TGTGCCAGCTTGTCCGGAAACACCATATATTTT; length: 11; D: .; size: once; J: TRBJ1-3; V: TRBV18
CDR3: CASSLALAGGREQFF; DNA: TGCGCCAGCAGCTTGGCACTAGCGGGAGGCCGGGAGCAGTTCTTC; length: 15; D: TRBD2; size: .; J: TRBJ2-1; V: TRBV5-1
CDR3: CASGGRDEQFF; DNA: TGTGCCAGCGGGGGGCGGGATGAGCAGTTCTTC; length: 11; D: .; size: .; J: TRBJ2-1; V: TRBV6-5
CDR3: CAWSVGGYTF; DNA: TGTGCCTGGAGTGTTGGCGGCTACACCTTC; length: 10; D: .; size: .; J: TRBJ1-2; V: TRBV30
CDR3: CASSYRVYQPYEQYF; DNA: TGTGCCAGCAGCTATAGGGTTTACCAACCCTACGAGCAGTACTTC; length: 15; D: .; size: once; J: TRBJ2-7; V: TRBV3-1/TRBV3-2
CDR3: CASSLDSGYEQYF; DNA: TGTGCCAGCAGCTTGGATTCGGGGTACGAGCAGTACTTC; length: 13; D: .; size: .; J: TRBJ2-7; V: TRBV5-6
CDR3: CASSSPPRQGTYEQYF; DNA: TGTGCCAGCAGCTCCCCCCCGAGACAGGGAACCTACGAGCAGTACTTC; length: 16; D: TRBD1; size: .; J: TRBJ2-7; V: TRBV28
CDR3: CASSLEAGTSGTYEQYF; DNA: TGTGCCAGCAGCTTAGAAGCCGGGACTAGCGGGACCTACGAGCAGTACTTC; length: 17; D: TRBD2; size: .; J: TRBJ2-7; V: TRBV7-6
CDR3: CASSLQGSHEQYF; DNA: TGTGCCAGCAGTTTGCAGGGTTCCCACGAGCAGTACTTC; length: 13; D: .; size: .; J: TRBJ2-7; V: TRBV27
CDR3: CASSLVLLGEIDSPLHF; DNA: TGTGCCAGCAGCTTAGTTCTTCTCGGGGAAATTGATTCACCCCTCCACTTT; length: 17; D: .; size: .; J: TRBJ1-6; V: TRBV11-2
CDR3: CASGTQGDQPQHF; DNA: TGTGCCAGCGGGACACAGGGCGATCAGCCCCAGCATTTT; length: 13; D: .; size: .; J: TRBJ1-5; V: TRBV7-9
CDR3: CASSYSGLADQYF; DNA: TGTGCCAGCAGTTACTCCGGACTAGCAGATCAGTATTTT; length: 13; D: TRBD2; size: .; J: TRBJ2-3; V: TRBV6-5